The following is a T cell receptor (beta chain) sequence with its context. Antigen specificity is unknown. Clones were sequenced by immunoSEQ multiplex PCR, and TCRdb holds only the in-frame ones, with some missing. The table shows 90,000 to 150,000 clones, with about 88% occurring only once. Per germline, CDR1 LGHDT and CDR2 YNNKEL (reference sequence). The CDR3 sequence is 13 residues long. Trimming removed 1 base from V and 11 bases from J; junction bases left unmatched: 2. This entry is derived from a study of T cell responses to AZD1222 COVID-19 vaccine. Study details: Some second doses came at about 4 weeks and others at about 12 weeks; these were pooled. General study points: The donor group comprised mostly white British people and more females; the analysis possibly underestimated clonal diversity. Spike-specific TCR breadth rose after two AZD1222 doses, and depth rose as well. Just a handful of AZD1222 recipients tested seropositive at baseline.

The chain recombines TRBV3-1 (or the pseudogene TRBV3-2) with TRBJ2-3; 11 bases line up with TRBD2. Sample: peripheral blood, taken on day 0 of AZD1222 vaccination. This sequence was found in an adult in good health. This CDR3 reads CASSQVGTSGQYF. CDR3 coding DNA: TGTGCCAGCAGCCAAGTAGGGACTAGCGGGCAGTATTTT.